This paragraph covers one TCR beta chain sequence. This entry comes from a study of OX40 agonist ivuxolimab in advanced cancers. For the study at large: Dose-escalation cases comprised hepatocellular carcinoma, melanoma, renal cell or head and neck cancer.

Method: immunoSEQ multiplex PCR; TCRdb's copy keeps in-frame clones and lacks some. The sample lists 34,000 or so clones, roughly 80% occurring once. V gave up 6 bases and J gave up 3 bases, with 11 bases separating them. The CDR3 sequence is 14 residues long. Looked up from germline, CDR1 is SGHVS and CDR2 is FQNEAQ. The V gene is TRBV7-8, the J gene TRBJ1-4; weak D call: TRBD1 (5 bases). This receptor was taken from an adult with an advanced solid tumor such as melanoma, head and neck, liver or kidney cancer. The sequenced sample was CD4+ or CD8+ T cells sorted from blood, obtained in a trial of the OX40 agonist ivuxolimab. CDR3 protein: CASRGTASNEKLFF. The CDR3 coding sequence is TGTGCCAGCAGGGGGACTGCTTCTAATGAAAAACTGTTTTTT.